This TCR beta chain is drawn from a study of human T cells and chemical hapten exposure. On the study more broadly: Patches that contained 0.01% DPC were applied to the upper back and read at 6 days.

Germline lookup yields CDR1 SGHTA and CDR2 FQGNSA. V was cut by 5 bases and J by 4 bases, with 5 bases left in between. This CDR3 contains 12 residues. TCRdb recomputed calls from the RACE reads with MiXCR, one row per CDR3 protein. The data show 75,000 to 100,000 distinct CDR3 sequences, around 12% seen once. Study-wide findings and caveats: The number of TCRs above 1 in 1000 frequency did not change after DPC sensitization. Significantly more large CDR3 similarity clusters were formed by expanded TCRs than by controls.

Comments on this clonotype: Its antigen remains unidentified.

Time point indicated: patch test 1, 2 weeks after DPC sensitization. The sample's treatment: therapeutic diphenylcyclopropenone sensitization with weekly scalp DPC. Total RNA came from unfractionated whole blood. The input for sequencing was whole blood, taken in connection with sensitization to the hapten diphenylcyclopropenone (DPC). This chain joins TRBV7-2 and TRBJ2-2, with D uncertain. The clonotype originates from a woman aged 40 to 50 with alopecia areata. Some clones in this sample may be carry-over from other donors' samples. The CDR3 protein is CASSQVTGELFF. DNA of the CDR3: TGTGCCAGCAGCCAAGTCACCGGGGAGCTGTTTTTT.